Listed here is a single TCR beta chain. Primers for the PCR totalled 60 Vbeta and 13 Jbeta. Using immunoSEQ multiplex PCR, the repertoire was profiled, and TCRdb retains in-frame clones only, with some absent. The table shows about 110,000 clones, with around four fifths occurring only once. This entry is derived from a study of cytomegalovirus exposure and HLA in healthy donors. This CDR3 is 15 amino acids long. The germline V gene has CDR1 MNHEY and CDR2 SMNVEV (reference sequence). Between the trimmed V and J ends, which lost 3 bases and 0 bases, there was a span of 12 bases. The sequencing input was PBMCs. The receptor was isolated from a young man in good health and CMV-seronegative. The gene calls are TRBV27 and TRBJ2-7; possibly TRBD1 for D (5 bases). The CDR3 nucleotides read TGTGCCAGCAGTTTTTCAGGTCAGGGCTCCTACGAGCAGTACTTC. Translating gives CASSFSGQGSYEQYF.